This TCR beta chain was sequenced in a study of T cell responses to AZD1222 COVID-19 vaccine. Findings of the study overall: Only a handful of AZD1222 recipients, roughly six in all, had baseline seropositivity. White British ancestry dominated among donors, who included more females, and clonal diversity was possibly underestimated. Sampling that yielded the repertoires occurred only after the peak T cell response. Unmutated variant regions are reportedly the target of nearly half of TCRs that are spike-specific.

Clones were read by immunoSEQ multiplex PCR, and TCRdb kept only the in-frame ones, dropping some. The sample has 120,000 to 150,000 clones; over 75% are singletons. V shed 4 bases, J shed 8 bases, and the junction held 10 bases outside the gene matches. CDR1 and CDR2 from the germline V gene are SGHNT and YYREEE (reference sequence). The CDR3 length is 15 residues. Worth noting for this clone: Its antigen is currently unknown.

The chain employs TRBV5-4 and TRBJ2-1, with TRBD1 matching 9 bases. The starting material was peripheral blood, obtained 28 days after the second dose of the MenACWY control vaccine. This TCR came from an adult who received the MenACWY meningococcal vaccine as a control. Written as DNA, the CDR3 is TGTGCCAGCAGCGGCCGGGACAGGGCTCTCGATGAGCAGTTCTTC. Its protein product is CASSGRDRALDEQFF.